This paragraph reports one T cell receptor (beta chain). This entry belongs to a study of graft-versus-host responses after intestinal transplantation. Background on the study: Grafts were multivisceral, liver-intestinal, or isolated intestinal. Each patient got anti-thymocyte globulin induction, then tacrolimus and steroids for around three years.

The CDR3 totals 17 residues. V shed 2 bases and J shed 10 bases, with 24 bases lying between them. Germline CDR1 and CDR2: MGHDK and SYGVNS. Assay: immunoSEQ multiplex PCR; the TCRdb copy retains only in-frame clones and omits some. The sample holds 40,000 or so clones, approximately 96% seen once. This clonotype was sampled from a human patient who received an intestinal transplant, so some T cells may come from the graft donor. The material sequenced was PBMCs, taken 16 days after intestinal transplant. This chain connects TRBV25-1 to TRBJ2-1; possibly TRBD1 or TRBD2 for D (5 bases each). The DNA of the CDR3 is TGTGCCAGCAGTGAACCCCAGAGGGGAACGGGGCTGGGGGAGCAGTTCTTC. As protein: CASSEPQRGTGLGEQFF.